This is a list of T cell receptor beta chains from one sample in a study of cytomegalovirus exposure and HLA in healthy donors. The method was immunoSEQ multiplex PCR; TCRdb's version includes in-frame clones alone and lacks a portion of them. This sample has 150,000 to 180,000 clones, with approximately 86% found just once. The sequenced material came from PBMCs. All receptors come from a human donor in good health. Both conserved end residues are part of each CDR3. The D gene is left open where the match is weak. Size values are once, few and many counts, or a class for expanded clones, and some rows have none.

v_call	clone_size	d_call	j_call	cdr3_nt	cdr3_aa
TRBV11-2	NA	TRBD2	TRBJ2-7	TGTGCCAGCAGCTTCATAGCGGGAGGGCCTATGTACGAGCAGTACTTC	CASSFIAGGPMYEQYF
TRBV28	NA	NA	TRBJ1-1	TGTGCCAGCAGCCGAGGACCGCATGGGGGCAGGGTTTCCACTGAAGCTTTCTTT	CASSRGPHGGRVSTEAFF
TRBV9	NA	NA	TRBJ1-5	TGTGCCAGCAGCCCCCGACCCGACTTGCCCCAGCATTTT	CASSPRPDLPQHF
TRBV18	NA	TRBD1	TRBJ1-2	TGTGCCAGCTCACCAGGGACAGGGAACTATGGCTACACCTTC	CASSPGTGNYGYTF
TRBV5-6	NA	NA	TRBJ1-5	TGTGCCAGCAGCTTAGCCGCTAGCAATCAGCCCCAGCATTTT	CASSLAASNQPQHF
TRBV18	NA	NA	TRBJ2-2	TGTGCCAGCTCACCCGTGGGCCCGTCTTCGAACACCGGGGAGCTGTTTTTT	CASSPVGPSSNTGELFF
TRBV5-1	NA	TRBD2	TRBJ2-7	TGCGCCAGCAGCTTGGGTAGCGGGAGGCACCAGACCTACGAGCAGTACTTC	CASSLGSGRHQTYEQYF
TRBV7-9	NA	TRBD2	TRBJ2-7	TGTGCCAGCAGCTTAGTAAGCCCCGGACTAGGCGAGCAGTACTTC	CASSLVSPGLGEQYF
TRBV27	NA	NA	TRBJ1-1	TGTGCCAGCAGATACACAGGGAACACTGAAGCTTTCTTT	CASRYTGNTEAFF
TRBV4-1	NA	NA	TRBJ2-7	TGCGCCAGCAGCCACCCAGAGGGTGCAAAGTACGAGCAGTACTTC	CASSHPEGAKYEQYF
TRBV7-2	NA	TRBD1	TRBJ2-7	TGTGCCAGCAGCTTAGGCGCCGGGACAGGGGGGGTATGGTACTTC	CASSLGAGTGGVWYF
TRBV10-2	once	TRBD2	TRBJ2-7	TGCGCCAGCAGTGAGGGGGGTAGCGGGTCCTACGAGCAGTACTTC	CASSEGGSGSYEQYF
TRBV5-1	NA	TRBD1	TRBJ2-7	TGCGCCAGCAGCTTGGTCAGGGGGCTCTCCGAGCAGTACTTC	CASSLVRGLSEQYF
TRBV25-1	NA	NA	TRBJ2-1	TGTGCCAGCAGTGTTGGGAACAGGCTCGAGTCCTACAATGAGCAGTTCTTC	CASSVGNRLESYNEQFF
TRBV2	NA	TRBD1	TRBJ1-4	TGTGCCAGCTCCCGGGACAGGGAGGGAGAAAAACTGTTTTTT	CASSRDREGEKLFF
TRBV19	NA	NA	TRBJ1-2	TGTGCCAGTAGTATCCGGCGTCGGAGCGGCTACACCTTC	CASSIRRRSGYTF
TRBV5-1	few	TRBD2	TRBJ2-7	TGCGCCAGCAGCTCCAGTCCCGGGACTAGCGTAGACCGCTACGAGCAGTACTTC	CASSSSPGTSVDRYEQYF
TRBV7-7	NA	NA	TRBJ2-3	TGTGCTAGCAGCTTAGTGCCTAATGGAGATACGCAGTATTTT	CASSLVPNGDTQYF
TRBV25-1	NA	NA	TRBJ2-1	TGTGCCAGCAGTGAAGTAGGCAGGGGATACTTTAATGAGCAGTTCTTC	CASSEVGRGYFNEQFF
TRBV7-9	NA	NA	TRBJ1-1	TGTGCCAGCAGCCCCCCAGGCGGGAGAAACACTGAAGCTTTCTTT	CASSPPGGRNTEAFF
TRBV6-1	NA	NA	TRBJ2-7	TGTGCCAGCAGTGAGGGCAGCTCCTACGAGCAGTACTTC	CASSEGSSYEQYF
TRBV4-2	NA	NA	TRBJ2-2	TGTGCCAGCAGCCAAGAAACGGCGAACACCGGGGAGCTGTTTTTT	CASSQETANTGELFF
TRBV5-1	NA	NA	TRBJ2-2	TGCGCCAGCCGCCGGACGGGACTCACCGGGGAGCTGTTTTTT	CASRRTGLTGELFF
TRBV4-1	NA	TRBD1	TRBJ1-2	TGCGCCAGCAGCCTCGGTTACAGGGGGCTTCAGTATGGCTACACCTTC	CASSLGYRGLQYGYTF